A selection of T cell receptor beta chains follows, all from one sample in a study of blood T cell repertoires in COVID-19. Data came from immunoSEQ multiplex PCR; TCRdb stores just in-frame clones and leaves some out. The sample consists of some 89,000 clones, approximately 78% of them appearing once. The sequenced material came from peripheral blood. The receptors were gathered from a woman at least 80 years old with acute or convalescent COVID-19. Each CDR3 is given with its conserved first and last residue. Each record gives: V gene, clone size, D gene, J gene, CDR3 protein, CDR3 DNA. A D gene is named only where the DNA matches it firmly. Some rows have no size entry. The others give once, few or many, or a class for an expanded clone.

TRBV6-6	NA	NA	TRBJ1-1	CASSYPSDGAGEAFF	TGTGCCAGCAGTTACCCGTCAGACGGCGCGGGCGAAGCTTTCTTT
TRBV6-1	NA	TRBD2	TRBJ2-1	CASSELLLAVNNEQFF	TGTGCCAGCAGTGAACTGTTACTAGCGGTTAACAATGAGCAGTTCTTC
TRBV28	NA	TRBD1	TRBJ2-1	CASSLDRVVDEQFF	TGTGCCAGCAGTCTGGACAGGGTGGTCGATGAGCAGTTCTTC
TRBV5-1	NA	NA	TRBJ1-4	CASSLGGANEKLFF	TGCGCCAGCAGCTTGGGTGGAGCTAATGAAAAACTGTTTTTT
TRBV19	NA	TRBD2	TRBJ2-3	CASSVLAGGLTDTQYF	TGTGCCAGTAGTGTACTAGCGGGGGGTCTCACAGATACGCAGTATTTT
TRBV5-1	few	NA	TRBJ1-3	CASSLDTNSGNTIYF	TGCGCCAGCAGCTTGGACACAAACTCTGGAAACACCATATATTTT
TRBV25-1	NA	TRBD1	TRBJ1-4	CASSEDRAVREKLFF	TGTGCCAGCAGTGAAGACAGGGCGGTTAGGGAAAAACTGTTTTTT
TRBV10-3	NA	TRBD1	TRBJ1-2	CATNLGQGAYGYTF	TGTGCCACCAACCTGGGACAGGGGGCCTATGGCTACACCTTC
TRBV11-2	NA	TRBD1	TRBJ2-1	CASSSRTGGMNEQFF	TGTGCCAGCAGCTCCCGGACAGGGGGGATGAATGAGCAGTTCTTC
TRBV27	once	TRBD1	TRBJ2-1	CASSPGTGDYNEQFF	TGTGCCAGCAGTCCCGGGACAGGGGACTACAATGAGCAGTTCTTC
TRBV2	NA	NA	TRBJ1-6	CASLQGLDSPLHF	TGTGCCAGCCTACAGGGTCTGGATTCACCCCTCCACTTT
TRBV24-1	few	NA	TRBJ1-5	CATSGQGSNQPQHF	TGTGCCACCAGTGGTCAGGGTAGCAATCAGCCCCAGCATTTT
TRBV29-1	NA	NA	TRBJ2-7	CSVGLGLSSYEQYF	TGCAGCGTTGGATTGGGACTCAGCTCCTACGAGCAGTACTTC
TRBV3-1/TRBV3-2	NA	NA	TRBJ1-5	CASSQDRSQPQHF	TGTGCCAGCAGCCAGGACAGAAGTCAGCCCCAGCATTTT
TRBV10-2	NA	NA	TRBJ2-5	CASSEDTQETQYF	TGCGCCAGCAGTGAGGACACCCAAGAGACCCAGTACTTC
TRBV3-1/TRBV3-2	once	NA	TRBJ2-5	CASSRLGQETQYF	TGTGCCAGCAGCCGACTAGGACAAGAGACCCAGTACTTC
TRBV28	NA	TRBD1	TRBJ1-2	CASSLPVPGQAYGYTF	TGTGCCAGCAGTTTGCCTGTACCGGGACAGGCATATGGCTACACCTTC
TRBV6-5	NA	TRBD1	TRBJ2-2	CASRPGQGVTGELFF	TGTGCCAGCAGGCCGGGACAGGGGGTCACCGGGGAGCTGTTTTTT
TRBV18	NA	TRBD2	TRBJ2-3	CASSPTAGVDTQYF	TGTGCCAGCTCACCAACGGCGGGAGTAGATACGCAGTATTTT
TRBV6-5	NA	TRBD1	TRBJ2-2	CATDRDHTGELFF	TGTGCCACGGACAGGGACCACACCGGGGAGCTGTTTTTT
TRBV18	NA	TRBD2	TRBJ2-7	CASSKTSGDSYEQYF	TGTGCCAGCTCAAAGACTAGCGGGGACTCCTACGAGCAGTACTTC
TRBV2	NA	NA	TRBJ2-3	CASSDFRRGRTDTQYF	TGTGCCAGCAGTGATTTCAGGCGGGGGCGTACAGATACGCAGTATTTT
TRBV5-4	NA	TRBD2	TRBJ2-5	CASSRGFGTSGGPRQETQYF	TGTGCCAGCAGCAGAGGATTTGGGACTAGCGGGGGCCCCAGACAAGAGACCCAGTACTTC
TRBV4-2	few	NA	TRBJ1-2	CASSQDRDTGYTF	TGTGCCAGCAGCCAAGACCGGGACACTGGCTACACCTTC
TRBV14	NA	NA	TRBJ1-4	CASSQEGPWAEKLFF	TGTGCCAGCAGCCAAGAAGGCCCATGGGCTGAAAAACTGTTTTTT
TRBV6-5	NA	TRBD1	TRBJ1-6	CASSRTGTGGPPLHF	TGTGCCAGCAGCCGAACCGGGACAGGGGGACCACCCCTCCACTTT
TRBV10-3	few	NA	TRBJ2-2	CAIKGTQTGELFF	TGTGCCATCAAAGGGACACAGACCGGGGAGCTGTTTTTT
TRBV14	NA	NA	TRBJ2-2	CASSQVLRGINTGELFF	TGTGCCAGCAGCCAAGTCTTACGGGGTATAAACACCGGGGAGCTGTTTTTT
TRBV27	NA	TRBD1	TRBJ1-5	CASSLMGGYGQGANQPQHF	TGTGCCAGCTCCCTTATGGGGGGATATGGGCAGGGGGCCAATCAGCCCCAGCATTTT
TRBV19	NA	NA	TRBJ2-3	CASSLGAGTDTQYF	TGTGCCAGTAGTTTGGGGGCCGGCACAGATACGCAGTATTTT
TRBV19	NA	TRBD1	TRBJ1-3	CASRQGQMPGNTIYF	TGTGCCAGCCGACAGGGGCAAATGCCTGGAAACACCATATATTTT
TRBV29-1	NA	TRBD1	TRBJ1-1	CSARRGRDTEAFF	TGCAGCGCGCGGAGGGGGCGAGACACTGAAGCTTTCTTT
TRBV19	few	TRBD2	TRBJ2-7	CASSASGGGALMYF	TGTGCCAGTAGTGCCTCGGGCGGGGGGGCCCTTATGTACTTC
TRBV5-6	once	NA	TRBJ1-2	CASSLGNGYTF	TGTGCCAGCAGCTTGGGTAATGGCTACACCTTC
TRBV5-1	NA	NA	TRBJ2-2	CASSLTQTGNTGELFF	TGCGCCAGCAGCTTGACCCAGACAGGGAACACCGGGGAGCTGTTTTTT
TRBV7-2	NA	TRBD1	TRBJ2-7	CASSRPGQSPFWF	TGTGCCAGCAGCCGACCGGGACAGTCCCCCTTCTGGTTC
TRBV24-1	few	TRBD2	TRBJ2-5	CATSGGLAGAQETQYF	TGTGCCACCAGTGGGGGACTAGCGGGAGCCCAAGAGACCCAGTACTTC
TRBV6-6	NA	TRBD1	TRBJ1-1	CASRTRDRGLDTEAFF	TGTGCCAGCAGAACCCGGGACAGGGGGTTGGACACTGAAGCTTTCTTT
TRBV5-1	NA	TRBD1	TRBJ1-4	CASSRSGGAGEKLFF	TGCGCCAGCAGCCGTTCAGGGGGCGCGGGTGAAAAACTGTTTTTT
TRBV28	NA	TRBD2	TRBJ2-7	CASRWGLGPGDEQYF	TGTGCCAGCAGGTGGGGACTAGGCCCCGGCGACGAGCAGTACTTC
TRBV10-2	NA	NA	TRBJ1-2	CASSELLDYGYTF	TGCGCCAGCAGTGAGTTACTTGATTATGGCTACACCTTC
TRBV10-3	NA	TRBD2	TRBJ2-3	CAISEGGGAPDTQYF	TGTGCCATCAGTGAGGGCGGGGGGGCACCAGATACGCAGTATTTT
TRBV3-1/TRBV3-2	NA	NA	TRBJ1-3	CASSPPGVQGNTIYF	TGTGCCAGCAGCCCTCCCGGGGTGCAGGGAAACACCATATATTTT
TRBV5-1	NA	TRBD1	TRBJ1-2	CASSQQGAGKYGYTF	TGCGCCAGCAGCCAACAGGGGGCCGGGAAGTATGGCTACACCTTC
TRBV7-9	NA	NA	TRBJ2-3	CASSVNTRSDTQYF	TGTGCCAGCAGCGTCAATACTAGATCAGATACGCAGTATTTT